Sequencing of this T cell receptor (beta chain) was carried out in a study of T cell responses to AZD1222 COVID-19 vaccine. Trimming took off 5 bases at V and 2 bases at J, with 16 bases between the two ends. CDR1 SGHVS and CDR2 FQNEAQ come from the germline V gene. This CDR3 has 15 residues. Only in-frame clones appear in the TCRdb table, and some are missing; sequencing was by immunoSEQ multiplex PCR. The table has some 150,000 clones, 85% to 95% seen once. The source material was peripheral blood, sampled 28 days after the second AZD1222 dose. This sequence joins TRBV7-8 and TRBJ2-7; D gene ambiguous. This TCR was sampled from an adult who received the AZD1222 COVID-19 vaccine. CDR3 in amino acids: CASSPLKGAPYEQYF. The DNA of the CDR3 is TGTGCCAGCAGCCCGTTAAAGGGCGCCCCCTACGAGCAGTACTTC.